These 22 T cell receptor beta chains originate from one sample sequenced in a study of cytomegalovirus exposure and HLA in healthy donors. The primer mix had 60 Vbeta and 13 Jbeta primers. The protocol was immunoSEQ multiplex PCR, while the TCRdb copy is restricted to in-frame clones and leaves out a portion. This sample has around 210,000 clones; 78% occur once, and the top ten carry about 0.5%. Sequencing was carried out using PBMCs. The receptors here all came from a boy between 10 and 17 years old in good health and CMV-seronegative.

This chain joins TRBV5-4 and TRBJ2-2; D remains unclear. Trimming removed 0 bases from V and 0 bases from J, with 6 bases in between. The CDR3 spans 15 residues. Germline V CDR1 and CDR2: SGHNT, YYREEE (reference sequence). CDR3 sequence reads: CASSLDSPNTGELFF. CDR3 bases: TGTGCCAGCAGCTTGGACAGCCCGAACACCGGGGAGCTGTTTTTT.

This rearrangement joins TRBV30 to TRBJ1-1; D perhaps matches TRBD1 (5 bases). The V end was cut by 2 bases, the J end by 0 bases, with 16 bases between. CDR1 GTSNPN and CDR2 SVGIG come from the germline V gene (reference sequence). The CDR3 loop spans 16 amino acids. The CDR3 region is CAWSPLGGRMNTEAFF. As DNA, the CDR3 is TGTGCCTGGAGTCCCTTGGGGGGAAGGATGAACACTGAAGCTTTCTTT.

The chain's CDR3 is CASANPEAYGYTF. The CDR3 DNA reads as TGCGCCAGCGCAAACCCGGAGGCCTATGGCTACACCTTC. V is TRBV5-1 and J is TRBJ1-2; no clear D. Germline lookup yields CDR1 SGHRS and CDR2 YFSETQ. The V end lost 7 bases, the J end lost 4 bases, and 14 bases lay between the germline ends. The CDR3 spans 13 residues. The full variable domain, with the rest looked up from reference TRBV5-1 and TRBJ1-2, is KAGVTQTPRYLIKTRGQQVTLSCSPISGHRSVSWYQQTPGQGLQFLFEYFSETQRNKGNFPGRFSGRQFSNSRSEMNVSTLELGDSALYLCASANPEAYGYTFGSGTRLTVV.

The sample holds many counts of this clone. The chain uses TRBV11-3 and TRBJ2-1; 10 bases map to TRBD2. Germline trimming cut 5 bases from V and 8 bases from J; bases unmatched to any gene: 15. CDR1 SGHNT and CDR2 YENEEA come from the germline V gene. The CDR3 spans 17 residues. CDR3 nucleotides: TGTGCCAGCAGCACCGGACAGGCTCGGACTAGCGGCGATGAGCAGTTCTTC. Its translation: CASSTGQARTSGDEQFF.

This chain uses TRBV27 with TRBJ1-1; 9 bases map to TRBD1. Germline values: CDR1 MNHEY, CDR2 SMNVEV (reference sequence). This CDR3 spans 16 amino acids. J was trimmed by 4 bases and V by 5 bases; bases with no gene match: 11. CDR3 coding DNA: TGTGCCAGCAGTCCCTACCGGACAGGGGAGAGCACTGAAGCTTTCTTT. Translation: CASSPYRTGESTEAFF.

V gene TRBV7-7 combines with J gene TRBJ2-5; 8 bases are a match to TRBD1. Germline assignment: CDR1 SSHAT and CDR2 FNYEAQ (reference sequence). The CDR3 is 14 residues long. The ends lost 5 bases at V and 4 bases at J; junction bases unmatched: 6. CDR3 amino acids: CASSQGQGGETQYF. The CDR3 coding sequence is TGTGCCAGCAGCCAAGGACAGGGCGGAGAGACCCAGTACTTC.

This chain connects TRBV7-3 to TRBJ1-1; TRBD1 might be the D (6 bases). Trimming took 5 bases from V and 6 from J, leaving 16 bases between them. CDR3 length equals 14 residues. The V gene's germline CDR1 is SGHTA and CDR2 FQGTGA. Here the CDR3 reads CASSLRAGDAEAFF. Here the CDR3 DNA reads TGTGCCAGCAGCCTAAGGGCAGGGGACGCTGAAGCTTTCTTT. Full variable domain (missing parts from reference TRBV7-3 and TRBJ1-1): GAGVSQTPSNKVTEKGKYVELRCDPISGHTALYWYRQSLGQGPEFLIYFQGTGAADDSGLPNDRFFAVRPEGSVSTLKIQRTERGDSAVYLCASSLRAGDAEAFFGQGTRLTVV.

The chain links TRBV21-1 to TRBJ2-7; the tabulated D call, TRBD1, remains unverified against the DNA. TRBV21-1 is recorded as a pseudogene. The CDR3 loop spans 14 amino acids. For the CDR3, the DNA is TGTGCCAGCAGCAAAGGCTCAACAGGGCCCTCGGAGTACTTC. It is translated as CASSKGSTGPSEYF.

V usage is TRBV7-9 and J usage is TRBJ1-2, with 7 nucleotides matching TRBD1. V lost 2 bases, J lost 8 bases, and 11 bases stayed unmatched. Germline assignment: CDR1 SEHNR and CDR2 FQNEAQ (reference sequence). This CDR3 region has 15 residues. CDR3 protein: CASSLTQGESCGYTF. The DNA for the CDR3 is TGTGCCAGCAGCTTAACGCAGGGGGAGAGTTGCGGCTACACCTTC.

This chain uses TRBV27 with TRBJ1-6; perhaps TRBD1 as D (6 bases). V lost 1 base to trimming and J lost 0 bases, with 28 bases between them. From germline, CDR1 is MNHEY and CDR2 SMNVEV (reference sequence). This CDR3 spans 23 amino acids. CDR3 nucleotides: TGTGCCAGCAGTTTATTTAGTGTTTCAGGGGCGTTCTCGGACAGCTCCTATAATTCACCCCTCCACTTT. Translated, it gives CASSLFSVSGAFSDSSYNSPLHF.

The V and J genes are TRBV9 and TRBJ2-3; D is unclear. The CDR3 loop spans 12 amino acids. Deletions cut 1 base from V and 9 bases from J, with 9 bases between. Germline CDR1 is SGDLS and CDR2 is YYNGEE. The CDR3 DNA sequence: TGTGCCAGCAGCGTATTAGAATCGACGCAGTATTTT. This sequence encodes CASSVLESTQYF.

This clone was counted between two and nine times. The chain links TRBV5-1 to TRBJ2-1, with a tentative D call TRBD1 (5 bases). The V end lost 4 bases, the J end lost 5 bases, and 10 bases lay between the germline ends. The CDR3 has 13 residues. Germline CDR1 SGHRS, CDR2 YFSETQ. The CDR3, as DNA: TGCGCCAGCAGCCCAGGACAAAACAATGAGCAGTTCTTC. Its translation is CASSPGQNNEQFF.

The chain combines TRBV11-2 with TRBJ1-1, with D hard to call. Trimming removed 1 base from V and 0 bases from J, with 9 bases in between. The length of the CDR3 is 15 residues. Germline V lookup: CDR1 SGHAT, CDR2 FQNNGV. CDR3 DNA sequence: TGTGCCAGCAGCTTAGGAGGAGGAGTGAACACTGAAGCTTTCTTT. Protein product: CASSLGGGVNTEAFF. The full variable domain, with the rest looked up from reference TRBV11-2 and TRBJ1-1, is EAGVAQSPRYKIIEKRQSVAFWCNPISGHATLYWYQQILGQGPKLLIQFQNNGVVDDSQLPKDRFSAERLKGVDSTLKIQPAKLEDSAVYLCASSLGGGVNTEAFFGQGTRLTVV.

V is TRBV5-1 and J is TRBJ1-4, with D hard to call. The V gene's germline CDR1 is SGHRS and CDR2 YFSETQ. The CDR3 is 13 residues long. Deletions cut 0 bases from V and 8 bases from J, with 8 bases between. The CDR3 nucleotides read TGCGCCAGCAGCTTGGACCCCGAGGAAAAACTGTTTTTT. This gives the protein CASSLDPEEKLFF.

This clone was detected a few times. This rearrangement joins TRBV30 to TRBJ1-1; D remains ambiguous. Germline V gene sequence: CDR1 GTSNPN, CDR2 SVGIG (reference sequence). This CDR3 spans 11 amino acids. The germline V and J ends were trimmed by 0 bases and 11 bases, with 10 bases remaining between them. The CDR3 DNA is TGTGCCTGGAGTGTAGGAGGGATTGCTTTCTTT. This encodes CAWSVGGIAFF.

V gene TRBV6-4 combines with J gene TRBJ2-1; 9 bases are a match to TRBD2. Germline V CDR1 and CDR2: MRHNA, SNTAGT. V was pared by 3 bases and J by 0 bases, with 12 bases of the junction left unmatched. The CDR3 is 19 amino acids. In nucleotides, the CDR3 is TGTGCCAGCAGTGAGGATGGTACTAGCGGGTACTTCTCCTACAATGAGCAGTTCTTC. Its translation: CASSEDGTSGYFSYNEQFF.

The rearrangement uses TRBV5-5 and TRBJ2-5; D is unclear. The J call may be wrong; the DNA end is better matched by TRBJ2-7. CDR3 length: 14 amino acids. Germline CDR1 and CDR2: SGHKS and YYEKEE (reference sequence). CDR3 in DNA: TGTGCCAGCAGCTTGGTAACGGAAAACTACGAGCAGTACTTC. Translation: CASSLVTENYEQYF.

This chain joins TRBV9 and TRBJ2-7; D may be TRBD2 (6 bases). Germline values: CDR1 SGDLS, CDR2 YYNGEE. V lost 0 bases and J lost 2, with 9 bases in between. The CDR3 sequence is 14 residues long. The CDR3 spells CASSVEEGPYEQYF. The CDR3, as DNA: TGTGCCAGCAGCGTAGAGGAGGGGCCCTACGAGCAGTACTTC.

The chain is built from TRBV5-1 and TRBJ2-7; 7 bases are shared with TRBD1. This CDR3 contains 14 residues. V gave up 1 base and J gave up 3 bases; unmatched junction bases: 4. Germline CDR1 SGHRS, CDR2 YFSETQ. The CDR3 sequence: CASSLTQGLYEQYF. The DNA of the CDR3 is TGCGCCAGCAGCTTGACACAGGGGCTCTACGAGCAGTACTTC.

This chain links TRBV2 with TRBJ1-2; D gene ambiguous. CDR3 length: 14 amino acids. Germline V gene lookup returns CDR1 SNHLY and CDR2 FYNNEI. V was cut by 4 bases and J by 0 bases, with 9 bases left in between. The CDR3 DNA is TGTGCCAGCAGTGTGGCACCAGCTAACTATGGCTACACCTTC. It encodes CASSVAPANYGYTF.

The chain is built from TRBV27 and TRBJ1-3; the match to TRBD1 covers 9 bases. Germline CDR1 reads MNHEY; CDR2 reads SMNVEV (reference sequence). V dropped 8 bases and J dropped 4; count of bases not matched to a gene: 9. The length of the CDR3 is 15 residues. The CDR3 sequence: CASGAFGTGGNTIYF. For the CDR3, the DNA is TGTGCCAGCGGAGCCTTTGGGACAGGGGGAAACACCATATATTTT.

This rearrangement joins TRBV4-1 to TRBJ2-1; 16 nucleotides line up with TRBD2. Germline CDR1 reads MGHRA; CDR2 reads YSYEKL. Unmatched junction bases numbered 8, after V lost 4 bases and J lost 5 bases. The CDR3 length is 18 residues. The DNA of the CDR3 is TGCGCCAGCAGCCGGGGGGGGACTAGCGGGAGGGTTAACAATGAGCAGTTCTTC. It encodes CASSRGGTSGRVNNEQFF.